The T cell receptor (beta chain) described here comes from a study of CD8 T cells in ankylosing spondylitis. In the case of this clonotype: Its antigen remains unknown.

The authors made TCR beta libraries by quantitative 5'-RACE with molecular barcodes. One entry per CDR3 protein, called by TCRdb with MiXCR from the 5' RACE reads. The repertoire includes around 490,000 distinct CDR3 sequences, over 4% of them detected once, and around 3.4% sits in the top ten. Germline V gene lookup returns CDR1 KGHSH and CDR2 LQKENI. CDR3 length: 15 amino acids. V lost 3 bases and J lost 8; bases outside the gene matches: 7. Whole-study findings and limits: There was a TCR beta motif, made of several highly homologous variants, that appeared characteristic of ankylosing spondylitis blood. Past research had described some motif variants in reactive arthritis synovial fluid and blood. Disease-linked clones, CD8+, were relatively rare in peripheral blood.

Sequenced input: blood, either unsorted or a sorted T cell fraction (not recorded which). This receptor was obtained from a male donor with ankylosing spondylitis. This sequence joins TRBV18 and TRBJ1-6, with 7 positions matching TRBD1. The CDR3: CASSPGTAVHSPLHF. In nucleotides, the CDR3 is TGTGCCAGCTCACCCGGGACAGCGGTCCATTCACCCCTCCACTTT.